A selection of T cell receptor beta chains follows, all from one sample in a study of spatial heterogeneity in lung cancer. MiXCR was run by TCRdb on the 5' RACE reads, yielding one entry per CDR3 protein. The table shows around 19,000 distinct CDR3 sequences, with 20% to 25% occurring only once. Sequencing used PBMCs, obtained at surgery. The receptors stem from a female donor with early-stage non-small cell lung cancer. Each CDR3 is given with its conserved first and last residue. D genes are given only for firm matches. Expanded clones are given a class, and other clones once, few, many or no size at all.

v_call	j_call	d_call	clone_size	cdr3_nt	cdr3_aa
TRBV10-2	TRBJ1-1	.	.	TGCGCCAGCAGCATGAGGACCACTGAAGCTTTCTTT	CASSMRTTEAFF
TRBV20-1	TRBJ2-1	TRBD2	many	TGCAGTGCTAGCACCAGCCCCCTAGCGGGGGAGAGGAATGAGCAGTTCTTC	CSASTSPLAGERNEQFF
TRBV2	TRBJ2-6	TRBD1	many	TGTGCCAGCAGTACCCGCGCCCCCTGGACAGGGTTAAGCTCTGGGGCCAACGTCCTGACTTTC	CASSTRAPWTGLSSGANVLTF
TRBV28	TRBJ1-2	.	.	TGTGCCAGCAGTTTGGGGGGCACCTATGGCTACACCTTC	CASSLGGTYGYTF
TRBV19	TRBJ1-2	TRBD1	many	TGTGCCAGTAGTATCGGGACAGGGGGCGCCGGCGGCTATGGCTACACCTTC	CASSIGTGGAGGYGYTF
TRBV3-1	TRBJ1-5	.	many	TGTGCCAGCAGCCAAGAAACCGGGACAACTAGTCACGGACAGCCCCAGCATTTT	CASSQETGTTSHGQPQHF
TRBV6-5	TRBJ2-5	TRBD2	many	TGTGCCAGCAGACGCGGCGGGACTAGCGGCTCCAGAAGACAAGAGACCCAGTACTTC	CASRRGGTSGSRRQETQYF
TRBV11-2	TRBJ2-5	.	many	TGTGCCAGCAGTTCTACGGGGACCCAGTACTTC	CASSSTGTQYF
TRBV30	TRBJ2-6	.	many	TGTGCCTGGAGTGAGCGACAAGGGGGGAGCTCTGGGGCCAACGTCCTGACTTTC	CAWSERQGGSSGANVLTF
TRBV5-6	TRBJ2-7	.	.	TGTGCCAGCAGCCTCCAGCCCTACGAGCAGTACTTC	CASSLQPYEQYF
TRBV18	TRBJ1-1	.	.	TGTGCCAGCTCACCCCAATCAGCTAACACTGAAGCTTTCTTT	CASSPQSANTEAFF
TRBV20-1	TRBJ2-2	.	many	TGCAGTGCTAGAACCCCCCCTGGTTGGGTCGGGGAGCTGTTTTTT	CSARTPPGWVGELFF
TRBV14	TRBJ1-6	TRBD1	many	TGTGCCAGCAGCCCACTACGCCCCGGGACAGGGAATTCACCCCTCCACTTT	CASSPLRPGTGNSPLHF
TRBV20-1	TRBJ2-5	TRBD1	many	TGCAGTGCTAGAAAAAGACAGGGAGCGGAGACCCAGTACTTC	CSARKRQGAETQYF
TRBV24-1	TRBJ1-1	.	many	TGTGCCACCAGTGAGAACACAGGTTCAGCTTTCTTT	CATSENTGSAFF
TRBV11-2	TRBJ2-1	TRBD2	many	TGTGCCAGCAGCTCTACCCGAGGACTAGCGGGAGCCAATGAGCAGTTCTTC	CASSSTRGLAGANEQFF
TRBV6-5	TRBJ2-7	.	.	TGTGCCAGCAGTCGGGGGTCTGTCCCCTACGAGCAGTACTTC	CASSRGSVPYEQYF
TRBV25-1	TRBJ2-1	.	many	TGTGCCAGCAGTGAATATACTGGTGACAATGAGCAGTTCTTC	CASSEYTGDNEQFF
TRBV20-1	TRBJ2-3	TRBD2	medium-sized	TGCAGTGCTAGTAGCGGGTCGGATACGCAGTATTTT	CSASSGSDTQYF
TRBV5-1	TRBJ1-2	.	few	TGCGCCAGCAGCAAAAGACAGCCCTCGGATGGCTACACCTTC	CASSKRQPSDGYTF
TRBV7-2	TRBJ2-7	TRBD2	many	TGTGCCAGCAGGACTAGCGGACAGTACTCCTACGAGCAGTACTTC	CASRTSGQYSYEQYF
TRBV6-2/TRBV6-3	TRBJ1-2	.	.	TGTGCCAGCAATACTAACAAAGCCAGGACTACACGCAACTATGGCTACACCTTC	CASNTNKARTTRNYGYTF
TRBV5-8	TRBJ2-3	.	many	TGTGCCAGCAGCTTAAGGGGCAGCACAGATACGCAGTATTTT	CASSLRGSTDTQYF
TRBV20-1	TRBJ2-2	TRBD2	medium-sized	TGCAGTGCCAGGAGTAGCGGGAGGGCCAGCGGGGAGCTGTTTTTT	CSARSSGRASGELFF
TRBV28	TRBJ2-6	.	many	TGTGCCAGCATCGAATCCCCACAAGTTGCGACTGGGGCCAACGTCCTGACTTTC	CASIESPQVATGANVLTF
TRBV6-2/TRBV6-3	TRBJ2-3	.	medium-sized	TGTGCCAGCAAGGGTCTCACAGATACGCAGTATTTT	CASKGLTDTQYF
TRBV7-2	TRBJ1-1	.	many	TGTGCCAGCAGCCCAGATTACACTGAAGCTTTCTTT	CASSPDYTEAFF
TRBV11-3	TRBJ2-5	.	many	TGTGCCAGCAGCTTAGAGGTCCAAGAGACCCAGTACTTC	CASSLEVQETQYF
TRBV7-9	TRBJ2-7	.	many	TGTGCCAGCAGCTTATTGGGCGACAAAACCTACGAGCAGTACTTC	CASSLLGDKTYEQYF
TRBV4-3	TRBJ2-5	.	.	TGCGCCAGCAGCCAAGAATTTGGAGGCCCCCGGCAGACCCAGTACTTC	CASSQEFGGPRQTQYF
TRBV9	TRBJ2-5	.	few	TGTGCCAGCAGCCCCGGGGAAGGTCCCCAGTACTTC	CASSPGEGPQYF
TRBV6-2/TRBV6-3	TRBJ2-7	TRBD1	.	TGTGCCAGCAGTACCCCCGGTGGGACAGGGAAACTCTACGAGCAGTACTTC	CASSTPGGTGKLYEQYF
TRBV6-6	TRBJ1-5	.	medium-sized	TGTGCCAGCAACATGGGGGAGGGGAAGCGTCCCCAGCATTTT	CASNMGEGKRPQHF
TRBV28	TRBJ1-5	.	.	TGTGCCAGCAGTCAGGGGAGCAATCAGCCCCAGCATTTT	CASSQGSNQPQHF
TRBV6-2/TRBV6-3	TRBJ1-5	TRBD1	many	TGTGCCAGCAGCGACGGGACAGGAAATCAGCCCCAGCATTTT	CASSDGTGNQPQHF
TRBV12-3/TRBV12-4	TRBJ1-5	.	many	TGTGCCAGCAGTTTCTCGACAGCACGCGGCAATCAGCCCCAGCATTTT	CASSFSTARGNQPQHF
TRBV11-2	TRBJ2-5	.	medium-sized	TGTGCCAGCAGCTTCTCTCACCAAGAGACCCAGTACTTC	CASSFSHQETQYF
TRBV6-4	TRBJ2-3	.	once	TGTGCCAGCAGTGACGGGCAGGGAGGCACAGATACGCAGTATTTT	CASSDGQGGTDTQYF
TRBV1	TRBJ1-3	.	.	TGCACCAGCAGCCGGGGGTTTGGGGGCTCTGGAAACACCATATATTTT	CTSSRGFGGSGNTIYF
TRBV9	TRBJ2-2	.	once	TGTGCCAGCAGCGTAGCGAGCAGGGTCACCGGGGAGCTGTTTTTT	CASSVASRVTGELFF
TRBV11-2	TRBJ1-2	.	medium-sized	TGTGCCAGAAGCTTCGACGTGACGGCTCTTGGCTACACCTTC	CARSFDVTALGYTF
TRBV5-1	TRBJ1-5	TRBD1	medium-sized	TGCGCCAGCAGCCCGGGGCCAGGGGGGCTGCAGCCCCAGCATTTT	CASSPGPGGLQPQHF
TRBV3-1	TRBJ2-7	.	many	TGTGCCAGCAGCCAGGCTTATTTGACCTACGAGCAGTACTTC	CASSQAYLTYEQYF
TRBV12-3/TRBV12-4	TRBJ2-3	TRBD1	medium-sized	TGTGCCAGCAGTACACCGGGACAGGGGGCGATAGATACGCAGTATTTT	CASSTPGQGAIDTQYF
TRBV2	TRBJ1-2	.	.	TGTGCCAGCAAGCAGGGACAAACCATTTTCTATGGCTACACCTTC	CASKQGQTIFYGYTF
TRBV5-5	TRBJ2-3	.	once	TGTGCCAGCAGCTTGAGGGGAGCCCAGATGACAGATACGCAGTATTTT	CASSLRGAQMTDTQYF
TRBV4-3	TRBJ2-5	.	medium-sized	TGCGCCAGCAGCCAAGGCGGAGAGGCGACCCAGTACTTC	CASSQGGEATQYF
TRBV29-1	TRBJ2-3	TRBD1	.	TGCAGTGGCCGGACAGGGCGCACAGATACGCAGTATTTT	CSGRTGRTDTQYF
TRBV29-1	TRBJ2-1	.	many	TGCAGCGTCCCTGGCGGGTCCGCTTCCTACAATGAGCAGTTCTTC	CSVPGGSASYNEQFF
TRBV12-3/TRBV12-4	TRBJ1-2	.	many	TGTGCCAGCAGCCCCAGCGGCTTGAGATACTATGGCTACACCTTC	CASSPSGLRYYGYTF
TRBV29-1	TRBJ2-1	.	many	TGCAGCGCCATCCGAACAGATTACAATGAGCAGTTCTTC	CSAIRTDYNEQFF
TRBV10-3	TRBJ2-2	.	many	TGTGCCATCAGAAAATTGAACACCGGGGAGCTGTTTTTT	CAIRKLNTGELFF
TRBV4-3	TRBJ2-1	.	few	TGCGCCAGCAGACAAAGTAGAGCGGGCCGGAATGAGCAGTTCTTC	CASRQSRAGRNEQFF
TRBV20-1	TRBJ2-1	.	many	TGCAGTGCGCCTCCCCCTACGGATTACAATGAGCAGTTCTTC	CSAPPPTDYNEQFF
TRBV20-1	TRBJ2-3	.	many	TGCAGTGCTAGGGGTGCCGGCACAGATACGCAGTATTTT	CSARGAGTDTQYF